The 14 T cell receptor beta chains below come from one sample, sequenced in a study of shared clonotypes between healthy human individuals. Data came from immunoSEQ multiplex PCR; TCRdb stores just in-frame clones and leaves some out. Among about 2,100,000 clones, 93% were seen once, and the ten largest hold 1.5% to 2%. CD45RO negativity and positive selection for CCR7 defined naive CD8 cells, a population that excluded terminally differentiated effector memory CD45RA+ cells. The sample was naive CD8+ T cells from PBMCs. These receptors all stem from a man between 18 and 29 years old in good health. Some clones in this sample may be carry-over from other donors' samples.

The rearrangement uses TRBV5-4 and TRBJ1-1, with TRBD1 identical over 7 bases. The CDR3 sequence is 15 residues long. V lost 0 bases to trimming and J lost 4 bases; unmatched junction nucleotides: 6. Per germline, CDR1 SGHNT and CDR2 YYREEE (reference sequence). CDR3 protein: CASSLGGGGFTEAFF. The CDR3 nucleotides read TGTGCCAGCAGCTTGGGAGGGGGCGGATTCACTGAAGCTTTCTTT.

This clone was detected only once. This chain links TRBV27 with TRBJ2-3, with 10 nucleotides matching TRBD1. The CDR3 runs 17 residues. V lost 6 bases and J lost 1; bases outside the gene matches: 10. Per germline, CDR1 MNHEY and CDR2 SMNVEV (reference sequence). The CDR3 nucleotides read TGTGCCAGCAGCGGGACAGGGGTGATTTTTGGCACAGATACGCAGTATTTT. It specifies CASSGTGVIFGTDTQYF.

The chain uses TRBV2 and TRBJ2-1, with no clear D. V was cut by 7 bases and J by 9 bases, with 13 bases left in between. CDR1 is SNHLY and CDR2 is FYNNEI in the germline V gene. This CDR3 is built from 12 residues. CDR3 in DNA: TGTGCCAGCACCGTTACGGGCCTTGAGCAGTTCTTC. This encodes CASTVTGLEQFF.

The chain is built from TRBV15 and TRBJ1-1, with D possibly TRBD1 on 5 matching bases. Germline CDR1 LNHNV, CDR2 YYDKDF (reference sequence). Trimming removed 4 bases from V and 1 base from J, with 10 bases in between. This CDR3 contains 14 residues. CDR3 loop: CATSNERGNTEAFF. CDR3 in DNA: TGTGCCACCAGCAATGAGAGGGGGAACACTGAAGCTTTCTTT.

This clone was seen a single time. The chain carries TRBV27 and TRBJ2-7, with D possibly called TRBD1 or TRBD2 (5 bases each). The V and J ends lost 6 bases and 2 bases respectively, with 14 bases between them. The CDR3 loop spans 14 amino acids. The germline gives CDR1 MNHEY, CDR2 SMNVEV (reference sequence). The CDR3 DNA reads TGTGCCAGCAGACCGACCGGGACCCCCTACGAGCAGTACTTC. As protein: CASRPTGTPYEQYF.

The chain employs TRBV30 and TRBJ2-7, with a possible D match to TRBD2 (6 bases). Germline CDR1 is GTSNPN and CDR2 is SVGIG (reference sequence). Trimming took off 0 bases at V and 9 bases at J, with 12 bases between the two ends. The CDR3 spans 12 residues. The DNA for the CDR3 is TGTGCCTGGAGTGTAGGAGGGCCTGGGCAGTACTTC. Its translation is CAWSVGGPGQYF.

The chain recombines TRBV28 with TRBJ1-1; D uncertain. This CDR3 comprises 14 residues. V shed 9 bases and J shed 5 bases, with 19 bases lying between them. Per germline, CDR1 MDHEN and CDR2 SYDVKM. CDR3 protein: CASVIDSGPTEAFF. For the CDR3, the DNA is TGTGCCAGTGTGATTGACTCGGGCCCGACTGAAGCTTTCTTT.

The V gene is TRBV28, the J gene TRBJ1-2; D is ambiguous. Per germline, CDR1 MDHEN and CDR2 SYDVKM. The CDR3 runs 16 residues. V gave up 3 bases and J gave up 5 bases, with 19 bases separating them. CDR3 DNA: TGTGCCAGCAGTTTTCCTGTGACCTTTTACGGGTATGGCTACACCTTC. Amino acid sequence: CASSFPVTFYGYGYTF.

Points on this clone: This sample also contains other DNA sequences that code for the same CDR3. The V call is TRBV19, the J call TRBJ2-1, with 7 bases aligning to TRBD2. Germline values: CDR1 LNHDA, CDR2 SQIVND (reference sequence). V trimming: 5 bases; J trimming: 0 bases; junction bases outside the gene matches: 4. This CDR3 is built from 15 residues. The chain's CDR3 is CASSSGLSSYNEQFF. The CDR3 nucleotides are TGTGCCAGTAGTTCGGGACTAAGCTCCTACAATGAGCAGTTCTTC.

V gene TRBV7-9 combines with J gene TRBJ1-1; D gene uncertain. There are 16 residues in the CDR3. Germline loops: CDR1 SEHNR, CDR2 FQNEAQ (reference sequence). V dropped 3 bases and J dropped 2 bases, with 16 bases sitting between them. CDR3: CASSFLRIGLNTEAFF. The CDR3 nucleotides read TGTGCCAGCAGCTTTTTGAGGATCGGTCTTAACACTGAAGCTTTCTTT.

Remarks on this clone: Other DNA variants within this sample encode the same CDR3. This chain links TRBV7-3 with TRBJ2-1; D gene ambiguous. The CDR3 is 13 amino acids. The germline CDR1 and CDR2 sequences are SGHTA and FQGTGA. Trimming cost V 0 bases and J 5 bases, with 5 bases left between them. CDR3 protein: CASSLTGHNEQFF. For the CDR3, the DNA is TGTGCCAGCAGCTTAACGGGTCACAATGAGCAGTTCTTC.

The V call is TRBV6-1, the J call TRBJ2-3; perhaps TRBD2 as D (7 bases). Germline-derived CDR1 and CDR2 are MNHNS and SASEGT. V lost 1 base and J lost 7, with 15 bases in between. The CDR3 spans 15 residues. The chain's CDR3 is CASSEVGGVANTQYF. The CDR3 coding sequence is TGTGCCAGCAGTGAAGTAGGGGGGGTGGCGAATACGCAGTATTTT.

The CDR3 nucleotides read TGTGCCAGTAGTATAACGGAAATTAACTATGGCTACACCTTC. Translated, it gives CASSITEINYGYTF. V gene TRBV19 combines with J gene TRBJ1-2; the D is unclear. CDR3 length: 14 amino acids. Germline V gives CDR1 LNHDA, CDR2 SQIVND (reference sequence). V was shortened by 2 bases and J by 1 base, with 8 bases between the two germline ends.

The chain joins TRBV27 to TRBJ2-3; either TRBD1 or TRBD2 may fit D (6 bases each). Germline values: CDR1 MNHEY, CDR2 SMNVEV (reference sequence). Trimming stripped 2 bases from V and 4 bases from J, with 10 bases between. This CDR3 region has 14 residues. CDR3 DNA sequence: TGTGCCAGCAGTTTACGGGGGCTGGCAGATACGCAGTATTTT. Amino acids: CASSLRGLADTQYF.